The clone carrying this TCR beta chain was seen repeatedly, ten times or more. Its antigen is as yet unknown. Germline CDR1 and CDR2: KGHDR and SFDVKD. Trimming cost V 4 bases and J 6 bases, with 12 bases left between them. The CDR3 extends over 13 amino acids. These data come from a study of breast tumors, draining lymph nodes, adjacent tissues. Study-wide results and caveats: Luminal-like breast cancer showed significantly greater tumor-nontumor repertoire similarity than basal-like breast cancer did. The data were judged consistent with most tumor T cells coming from lymph node and expanding in tumor.

One entry per CDR3 protein results from TCRdb running MiXCR on the multiplex PCR reads. The sample has 290,000 or so distinct CDR3 sequences; under 35% are singletons. Samples came from axillary lymph nodes draining the breast cancer. This clonotype was sampled from a female donor with breast cancer. Some clones in this sample may be carry-over from other donors' samples. V is TRBV24-1 and J is TRBJ2-7; D is possibly TRBD1 (5 bases). The specimen was axillary lymph node tissue. CDR3 residues: CATSESRTGEQYF. DNA of the CDR3: TGTGCCACCAGTGAAAGCCGAACAGGCGAGCAGTACTTC.